One sample yielded the 27 T cell receptor beta chains listed below, sequenced in a study of beta chain features in type 1 diabetes. Sequenced material consisted of expressed TCRB transcripts (all of the isolated RNA was reverse transcribed). Assay: immunoSEQ multiplex PCR; the TCRdb copy retains only in-frame clones and omits some. This sample has about half a million clones, with 30% found just once. Sequencing was carried out using naive CD4+ T cells from blood. These receptors were obtained from a man between 18 and 29 years old in good health.

The table lists this clone with a few counts. This chain links TRBV30 with TRBJ2-1; D is unclear. Germline V CDR1 and CDR2: GTSNPN, SVGIG (reference sequence). The V end lost 6 bases, the J end lost 7 bases, and 7 bases lay between the germline ends. CDR3 length equals 10 residues. The CDR3 loop reads CACKKNEQFF. CDR3 DNA sequence: TGTGCCTGTAAAAAGAATGAGCAGTTCTTC.

This clone came up a few times. The V call is TRBV29-1, the J call TRBJ1-1; 8 bases line up with TRBD1. This CDR3 region has 10 residues. Germline assignment: CDR1 SQVTM and CDR2 ANQGSEA. With V trimmed by 5 bases and J by 8 bases, 1 base remained unmatched. CDR3 nucleotides: TGCAGCGTTTGGGACAGGGAAGCTTTCTTT. Protein product: CSVWDREAFF. The entire variable domain, with the rest obtained from reference TRBV29-1 and TRBJ1-1, is as follows: SAVISQKPSRDICQRGTSLTIQCQVDSQVTMMFWYRQQPGQSLTLIATANQGSEATYESGFVIDKFPISRPNLTFSTLTVSNMSPEDSSIYLCSVWDREAFFGQGTRLTVV.

There are a few counts of this clone. Other nucleotide sequences from this sample produce the same CDR3. The chain couples TRBV5-1 to TRBJ2-1; unclear D gene. V was shortened by 0 bases and J by 4 bases, with 8 bases between the two germline ends. Germline V gene data show CDR1 as SGHRS and CDR2 as YFSETQ. This CDR3 has 14 amino acids. The DNA for the CDR3 is TGCGCCAGCAGCTTGGGAGGCTTATACAATGAGCAGTTCTTC. Translation gives CASSLGGLYNEQFF.

V is TRBV7-2 and J is TRBJ2-6, with 12 nucleotides matching TRBD1. This CDR3 is 18 amino acids long. After removal of 1 base from V and 2 bases from J, the junction contained 3 bases not matched to a gene. From germline, CDR1 is SGHTA and CDR2 FQGNSA. DNA of the CDR3: TGTGCCAGCAGCTTAGTGGGGACAGGGGGCGCTGGGGCCAACGTCCTGACTTTC. This sequence encodes CASSLVGTGGAGANVLTF.

V usage is TRBV15 and J usage is TRBJ2-7, with unresolved D. CDR3 length equals 11 residues. The V gene's germline CDR1 is LNHNV and CDR2 YYDKDF (reference sequence). The ends were cut back, 0 bases at V and 10 bases at J, with 7 bases in the middle. CDR3 DNA: TGTGCCACCAGCAGAGAGGGAACACAGTACTTC. This sequence encodes CATSREGTQYF.

This clone was seen a handful of times. At one of its ends the junction is not consistent with the germline gene, which may arise from a read error. V gene TRBV27 combines with J gene TRBJ2-1; 7 positions match TRBD2. The CDR3 contains 14 residues. Germline V gives CDR1 MNHEY, CDR2 SMNVEV (reference sequence). The CDR3 here is CASRGLEGYNDQFF. The DNA of the CDR3 is TGTGCCAGCCGTGGACTAGAGGGGTACAATGATCAGTTCTTC.

The V and J genes are TRBV5-1 and TRBJ1-1, with 7 bases that match TRBD1. CDR3 size: 14 residues. The germline gives CDR1 SGHRS, CDR2 YFSETQ. The trim removed 4 bases at V and 1 base at J, leaving 4 bases unmatched. DNA for the CDR3: TGCGCCAGCAGCCAGGGGACAGCGAACACTGAAGCTTTCTTT. It codes for CASSQGTANTEAFF.

The V gene is TRBV11-3, the J gene TRBJ2-1; D gene uncertain. CDR1 is SGHNT and CDR2 is YENEEA in the germline V gene. This CDR3 comprises 14 residues. Deletions cut 1 base from V and 9 bases from J, with 13 bases between. The CDR3 coding sequence is TGTGCCAGCAGCTTAGGATCCCTTTCTGGTGAGCAGTTCTTC. As protein: CASSLGSLSGEQFF.

The chain employs TRBV7-2 and TRBJ2-4; the match to TRBD2 covers 9 bases. CDR3 length: 15 amino acids. In germline, CDR1 is SGHTA, CDR2 FQGNSA. The trim removed 1 base at V and 8 bases at J, leaving 6 bases unmatched. DNA of the CDR3: TGTGCCAGCAGCTTAGTCGCTAGCGGGACTGACATTCAGTACTTC. It encodes CASSLVASGTDIQYF.

The chain links TRBV7-9 to TRBJ1-3; D is unresolved. The germline V and J ends were trimmed by 5 bases and 2 bases, with 10 bases remaining between them. The germline gives CDR1 SEHNR, CDR2 FQNEAQ (reference sequence). This CDR3 has 14 amino acids. CDR3 region: CASSLAGPGNTIYF. CDR3 DNA: TGTGCCAGCAGCCTCGCGGGTCCTGGAAACACCATATATTTT.

This rearrangement joins TRBV30 to TRBJ1-3; D is undetermined. From germline, CDR1 is GTSNPN and CDR2 SVGIG (reference sequence). Trimming took off 0 bases at V and 9 bases at J, with 12 bases between the two ends. This CDR3 is built from 13 residues. The CDR3 DNA sequence: TGTGCCTGGAGTGTGACGGACGCGGCCACCATATATTTT. Its protein product is CAWSVTDAATIYF.

The CDR3 is CASSHSTYEQYF. CDR3 nucleotide sequence: TGTGCCAGCAGCCATAGTACCTACGAGCAGTACTTC. The V gene is TRBV5-4, the J gene TRBJ2-7; D gene uncertain. CDR3 size: 12 residues. Trimming removed 4 bases at V and 2 bases at J, with 7 bases between. The germline CDR1 and CDR2 sequences are SGHNT and YYREEE (reference sequence).

The chain links TRBV30 to TRBJ2-5; D call uncertain. CDR1 GTSNPN and CDR2 SVGIG come from the germline V gene (reference sequence). V lost 4 bases to trimming and J lost 1 base, with 7 bases between them. The CDR3 covers 12 residues. CDR3 coding DNA: TGTGCCTGGAACAGAGCCCAAGAGACCCAGTACTTC. Translation gives CAWNRAQETQYF.

V usage is TRBV4-1 and J usage is TRBJ2-1; unclear D gene. V shed 1 base and J shed 4 bases, with 11 bases lying between them. Germline V gene sequence: CDR1 MGHRA, CDR2 YSYEKL. This CDR3 comprises 15 residues. The CDR3 reads CASSQAVRLYNEQFF. The CDR3 DNA is TGCGCCAGCAGCCAAGCGGTACGGCTATACAATGAGCAGTTCTTC.

The V and J genes are TRBV25-1 and TRBJ1-6; D is unresolved. CDR1 and CDR2 (germline): MGHDK, SYGVNS. The germline V and J ends were trimmed by 6 bases and 3 bases, with 6 bases remaining between them. This CDR3 region has 13 residues. The CDR3 protein is CASRGGYNSPLHF. The CDR3 DNA is TGTGCCAGCAGAGGAGGCTATAATTCACCCCTCCACTTT.

The rearrangement links TRBV30 to TRBJ2-1, with D possibly being TRBD1 (6 bases). The germline gives CDR1 GTSNPN, CDR2 SVGIG (reference sequence). The CDR3 sequence is 16 residues long. V was pared by 4 bases and J by 0 bases, with 16 bases between. CDR3 nucleotides: TGTGCCTGGACCTTTAGGCAGGGGAGCTCCTACAATGAGCAGTTCTTC. It translates to CAWTFRQGSSYNEQFF.

This clone was counted a single time. J is TRBJ2-1 and V is TRBV5-1; D assignment may be TRBD1 or TRBD2 (6 bases each). V gave up 4 bases and J gave up 6 bases, with 17 bases separating them. Germline CDR1 is SGHRS and CDR2 is YFSETQ. CDR3 length equals 15 residues. The CDR3 loop is CASSPGGYLINEQFF. CDR3 nucleotides: TGCGCCAGCAGCCCCGGGGGCTATCTTATCAATGAGCAGTTCTTC.

This clone was seen a few times. V is TRBV7-9 and J is TRBJ2-3; D possibly corresponds to TRBD1 (6 bases). The germline V gene encodes CDR1 SEHNR and CDR2 FQNEAQ (reference sequence). The germline V and J ends were trimmed by 5 bases and 9 bases, with 18 bases remaining between them. The CDR3 is 14 residues long. The CDR3 sequence is CASSLRSPQGTQYF. In nucleotides, the CDR3 is TGTGCCAGCAGCCTACGAAGTCCGCAGGGGACGCAGTATTTT.

This rearrangement joins TRBV7-2 to TRBJ2-3; a possible D gene is TRBD2 (5 bases). The germline gives CDR1 SGHTA, CDR2 FQGNSA. V lost 9 bases, J lost 6 bases, and 10 bases lay in between. The CDR3 covers 11 residues. CDR3 protein: CASTREDTQYF. DNA for the CDR3: TGTGCCAGTACTAGAGAGGATACGCAGTATTTT.

V and J are TRBV28 and TRBJ2-7; D not certain. The CDR3 runs to 15 residues. The germline gives CDR1 MDHEN, CDR2 SYDVKM. The V gene lost 7 bases and the J gene lost 5 bases, with 21 bases spanning the gap. As DNA, the CDR3 is TGTGCCAGCAACCCCTGGACCCCCCGGATCGACGAGCAGTACTTC. As protein: CASNPWTPRIDEQYF.

V and J are TRBV5-1 and TRBJ2-1; D possibly corresponds to TRBD2 (6 bases). Trimming shortened V by 2 bases and J by 4 bases, and 10 bases separated the two germline ends. There are 14 residues in the CDR3. Germline lookup yields CDR1 SGHRS and CDR2 YFSETQ. The CDR3 DNA sequence: TGCGCCAGCAGCTTCAGGACTAATTACAATGAGCAGTTCTTC. Protein sequence: CASSFRTNYNEQFF.

As regards this clone: This specimen includes other DNA sequences encoding the same CDR3. V and J are TRBV30 and TRBJ1-1, with D uncertain. The V and J ends lost 0 bases and 5 bases respectively, with 4 bases between them. The germline V gene encodes CDR1 GTSNPN and CDR2 SVGIG (reference sequence). There are 11 residues in the CDR3. The chain's CDR3 is CAWSVVTEAFF. The CDR3 nucleotides read TGTGCCTGGAGTGTAGTGACTGAAGCTTTCTTT.

This clone was observed a few times. The chain combines TRBV29-1 with TRBJ2-1; possibly TRBD2 for D (5 bases). This CDR3 has 12 amino acids. Germline loops: CDR1 SQVTM, CDR2 ANQGSEA. V lost 6 bases and J lost 13, with 19 bases in between. Here the CDR3 DNA reads TGCAGCGTGGGTGGACTCGAACGGACCCAGTTCTTC. It codes for CSVGGLERTQFF.

This chain connects TRBV9 to TRBJ2-1; possibly TRBD2 for D (5 bases). Germline lookup yields CDR1 SGDLS and CDR2 YYNGEE. Between the trimmed V and J ends, which lost 0 bases and 3 bases, there was a span of 13 bases. The CDR3 is made up of 16 amino acids. CDR3 region: CASSVVGGLGYNEQFF. The CDR3 nucleotides are TGTGCCAGCAGCGTAGTGGGCGGGCTGGGCTACAATGAGCAGTTCTTC.

V is TRBV29-1 and J is TRBJ2-1, with 10 bases aligning to TRBD2. CDR1 is SQVTM, CDR2 ANQGSEA, per germline. The CDR3 is 16 amino acids. Losses at the gene ends were 1 base for V and 0 bases for J; bases not matched to a gene: 3. The CDR3 region is CSVEGASGSSYNEQFF. The CDR3 DNA sequence: TGCAGCGTTGAAGGGGCTAGCGGGAGCTCCTACAATGAGCAGTTCTTC.

The CDR3 bases are TGTGCCAGCAGTTTAGGGGGACAGGGGTTATATACGCAGTATTTT. This gives the protein CASSLGGQGLYTQYF. The chain recombines TRBV27 with TRBJ2-3; TRBD1 matches at 10 bases. Germline V CDR1 and CDR2: MNHEY, SMNVEV (reference sequence). The length of the CDR3 is 15 residues. Trimming at V came to 2 bases and at J to 7 bases, leaving 6 bases not matched to a gene.

This clone was observed a few times. The gene calls are TRBV5-1 and TRBJ2-1; no firm D call. The V gene's germline CDR1 is SGHRS and CDR2 YFSETQ. The CDR3 extends over 13 amino acids. With 0 bases removed from V and 7 bases from J, the gap between germline ends came to 8 bases. This CDR3 is CASSLGQENEQFF. The CDR3 coding sequence is TGCGCCAGCAGCTTGGGACAAGAGAATGAGCAGTTCTTC.